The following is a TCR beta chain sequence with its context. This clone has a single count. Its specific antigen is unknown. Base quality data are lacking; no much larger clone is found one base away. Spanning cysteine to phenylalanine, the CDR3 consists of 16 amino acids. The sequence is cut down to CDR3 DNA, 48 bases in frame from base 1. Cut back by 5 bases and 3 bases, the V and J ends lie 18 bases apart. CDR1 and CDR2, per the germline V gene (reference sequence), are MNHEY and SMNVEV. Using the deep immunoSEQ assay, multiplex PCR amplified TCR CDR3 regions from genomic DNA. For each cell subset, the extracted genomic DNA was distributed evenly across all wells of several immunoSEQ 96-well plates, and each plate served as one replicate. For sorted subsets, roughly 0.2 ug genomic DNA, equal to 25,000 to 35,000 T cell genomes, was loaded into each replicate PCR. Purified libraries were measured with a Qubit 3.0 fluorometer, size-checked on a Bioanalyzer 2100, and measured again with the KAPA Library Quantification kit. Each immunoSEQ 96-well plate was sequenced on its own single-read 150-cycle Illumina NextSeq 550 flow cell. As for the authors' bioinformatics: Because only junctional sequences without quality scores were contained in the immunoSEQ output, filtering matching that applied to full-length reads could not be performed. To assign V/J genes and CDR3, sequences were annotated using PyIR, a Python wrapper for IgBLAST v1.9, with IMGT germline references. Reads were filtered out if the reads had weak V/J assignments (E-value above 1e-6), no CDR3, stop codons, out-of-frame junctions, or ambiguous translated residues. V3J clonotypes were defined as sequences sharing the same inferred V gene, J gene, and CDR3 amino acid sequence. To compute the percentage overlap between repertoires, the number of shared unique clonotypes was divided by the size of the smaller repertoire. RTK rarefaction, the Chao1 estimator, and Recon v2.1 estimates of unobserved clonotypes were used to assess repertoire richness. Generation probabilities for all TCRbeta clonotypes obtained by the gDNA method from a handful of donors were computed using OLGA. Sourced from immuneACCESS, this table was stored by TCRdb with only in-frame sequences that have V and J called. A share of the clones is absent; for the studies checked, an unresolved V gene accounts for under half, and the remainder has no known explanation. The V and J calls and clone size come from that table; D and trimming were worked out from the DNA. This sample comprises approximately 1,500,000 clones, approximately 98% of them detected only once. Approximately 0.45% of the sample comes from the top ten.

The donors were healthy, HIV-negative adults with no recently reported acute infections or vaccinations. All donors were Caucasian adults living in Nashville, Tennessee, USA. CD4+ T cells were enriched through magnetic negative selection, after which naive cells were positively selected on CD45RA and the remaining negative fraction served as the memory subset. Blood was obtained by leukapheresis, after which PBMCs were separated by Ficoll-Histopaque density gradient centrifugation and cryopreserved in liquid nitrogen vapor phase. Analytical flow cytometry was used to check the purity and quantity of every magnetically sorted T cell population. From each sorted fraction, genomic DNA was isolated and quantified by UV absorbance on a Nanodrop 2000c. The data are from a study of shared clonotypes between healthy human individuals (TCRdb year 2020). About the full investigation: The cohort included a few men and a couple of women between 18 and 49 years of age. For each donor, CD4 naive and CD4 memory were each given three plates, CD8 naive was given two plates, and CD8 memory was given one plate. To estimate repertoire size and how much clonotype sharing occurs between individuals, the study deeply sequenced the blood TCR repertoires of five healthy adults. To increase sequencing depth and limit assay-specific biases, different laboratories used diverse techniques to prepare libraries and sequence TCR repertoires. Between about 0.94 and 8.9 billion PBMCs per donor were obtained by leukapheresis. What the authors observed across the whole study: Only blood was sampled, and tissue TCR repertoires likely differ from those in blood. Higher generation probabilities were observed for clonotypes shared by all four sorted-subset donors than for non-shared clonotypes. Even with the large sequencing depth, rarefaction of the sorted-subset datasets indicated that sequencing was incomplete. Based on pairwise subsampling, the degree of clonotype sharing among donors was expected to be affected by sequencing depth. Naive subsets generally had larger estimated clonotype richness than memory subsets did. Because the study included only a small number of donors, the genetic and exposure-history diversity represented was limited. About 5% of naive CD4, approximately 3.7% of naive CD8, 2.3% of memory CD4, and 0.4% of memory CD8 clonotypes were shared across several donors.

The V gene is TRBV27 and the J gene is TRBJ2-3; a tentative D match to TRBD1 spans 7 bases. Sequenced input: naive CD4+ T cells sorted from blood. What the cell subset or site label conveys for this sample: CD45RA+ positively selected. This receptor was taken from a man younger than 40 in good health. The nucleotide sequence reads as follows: TGTGCCAGCAGTCCGATCCAGGGGGGTGGGACAGATACGCAGTATTTT. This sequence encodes CASSPIQGGGTDTQYF.